These T cell receptor beta chains were read from a single sample in a study of human T cells and chemical hapten exposure. Using its own MiXCR run on the RACE reads, TCRdb lists one record per CDR3 protein. This table has 150,000 to 200,000 distinct CDR3 sequences, 20% to 25% appearing once. Material: whole blood, obtained in connection with sensitization to the hapten diphenylcyclopropenone (DPC). These receptors originate from a woman aged 50 to 65 with alopecia areata. Some clones in this sample may be carry-over from other donors' samples. The CDR3 runs from the conserved cysteine through the conserved F or W. D genes are given only for firm matches. The size entry is marked missing in some rows and otherwise reads once, few, many or a size class.

>TRBJ2-1|TRBV7-8|-|-
CASSLGFSNEQFF
TGTGCCAGCAGCTTAGGTTTTAGTAATGAGCAGTTCTTC
>TRBJ1-5|TRBV5-1|-|few
CASSPDTSQPQHF
TGCGCCAGTTCCCCGGACACCTCCCAGCCCCAGCATTTT
>TRBJ2-5|TRBV12-3/TRBV12-4|TRBD2|few
CASRKHSGSLETQYF
TGTGCCAGCAGGAAACATAGCGGGAGCTTGGAGACCCAGTACTTC
>TRBJ1-1|TRBV5-4|-|-
CASSSAKAGTEAFF
TGTGCCAGCAGCTCAGCCAAGGCGGGCACTGAAGCTTTCTTT
>TRBJ1-1|TRBV12-3/TRBV12-4|-|few
CARRVEAFF
TGTGCCAGGAGAGTTGAGGCTTTCTTT
>TRBJ2-3|TRBV6-1|-|-
CASNTVGPDTQYF
TGTGCCAGCAATACGGTAGGGCCAGATACGCAGTATTTT
>TRBJ1-4|TRBV12-3/TRBV12-4|TRBD1|-
CASSLLTGGWEKLFF
TGTGCCAGCAGTTTACTCACAGGGGGTTGGGAAAAACTGTTTTTT
>TRBJ1-2|TRBV9|TRBD1|few
CASSGNRGSYGYTF
TGTGCCAGCAGCGGGAACAGGGGCTCCTATGGCTACACCTTC
>TRBJ1-1|TRBV12-3/TRBV12-4|-|few
CASSLRFGGGTEAFF
TGTGCCAGCAGTTTGAGGTTCGGGGGAGGGACTGAAGCTTTCTTT
>TRBJ2-2|TRBV2|-|-
CASKLKTGELFF
TGTGCCAGCAAGTTGAAAACCGGGGAGCTGTTTTTT
>TRBJ2-1|TRBV18|-|-
CASSAVDEQFF
TGTGCCAGCTCAGCCGTAGATGAGCAGTTCTTC
>TRBJ2-4|TRBV20-1|-|few
CSASVSMGKNIQYF
TGCAGTGCTAGTGTATCTATGGGCAAAAACATTCAGTACTTC
>TRBJ2-3|TRBV5-5|-|-
CASSLGEVSDTQYF
TGTGCCAGCAGCTTGGGGGAAGTCTCAGATACGCAGTATTTT
>TRBJ2-1|TRBV6-2/TRBV6-3|TRBD2|-
CASSYSTGTSGTDEQFF
TGTGCCAGCAGTTACTCCACCGGGACTAGCGGGACGGATGAGCAGTTCTTC
>TRBJ1-5|TRBV28|-|-
CASSLFPERGEGQPQHF
TGTGCCAGCAGTTTATTCCCCGAACGAGGGGAGGGCCAGCCCCAGCATTTT